This TCR beta chain was profiled in a study of shared clonotypes between healthy human individuals. Study background: CD4 naive and memory got three plates each, CD8 naive two, CD8 memory one. The study, taken as a whole, reports: An anticipated effect of sequencing depth on clonotype sharing among donors was recognized. A handful of donors had about 5% of their naive CD4 clonotypes in common.

Comment on this clone: As yet, its antigen is unknown.

The germline V gene encodes CDR1 SQVTM and CDR2 ANQGSEA. This CDR3 contains 13 residues. Trimming stripped 6 bases from V and 4 bases from J, with 15 bases between. Per the study methods: ImmunoSEQ output held junction-only sequences without quality scores, so filtering differed. The table came from immunoSEQ multiplex PCR; TCRdb's copy has only in-frame clones and leaves some out. The DNA was the basis for D and trimming; V, J and clone size are from that table. Among 2 million to 3 million clones, 80% to 95% were seen once, and the ten largest hold more than 0.35%. The receptor was derived from a man between 18 and 35 years old in good health. Some clones in this sample may be carry-over from other donors' samples. The chain recombines TRBV29-1 with TRBJ1-1, with D perhaps TRBD1 (5 bases). The sequenced sample was naive CD4+ T cells from PBMCs. The subset is: CD45RA+ positively selected. Written as DNA, the CDR3 is TGCAGCGTCGAGACCACCGGGGGCACTGAAGCTTTCTTT. Its translation: CSVETTGGTEAFF.